This record looks at one TCR beta chain sequence and its context. The antigen is not known. This entry is derived from a study of OX40 agonist ivuxolimab in advanced cancers. Overall study results and limits: At doses 0.1 to 3.0 mg/kg, CD4+ and CD8+ clones expanded.

The method was immunoSEQ multiplex PCR; TCRdb's version includes in-frame clones alone and lacks a portion of them. Of over 60,000 clones in the sample, 85% are singletons; the top ten hold 4%. Germline V lookup: CDR1 MGHRA, CDR2 YSYEKL. The ends were cut back, 4 bases at V and 4 bases at J, with 20 bases in the middle. This CDR3 contains 17 residues. The material sequenced was CD4+ or CD8+ T cells sorted from blood, taken in a trial of the OX40 agonist ivuxolimab. This TCR was recovered from an adult with an advanced solid tumor such as melanoma, head and neck, liver or kidney cancer. The chain combines TRBV4-1 with TRBJ2-1; D is possibly TRBD1 (5 bases). The CDR3 loop reads CASSPGLGRVVYNEQFF. CDR3 in DNA: TGCGCCAGCAGCCCAGGATTGGGCAGGGTGGTTTACAATGAGCAGTTCTTC.